The text below deals with one T cell receptor beta chain. Its antigen is still unknown. In the PCR, 60 Vbeta and 13 Jbeta primers were used. The table came from immunoSEQ multiplex PCR; TCRdb's copy has only in-frame clones and leaves some out. The sample lists approximately 150,000 clones, around 75% occurring once. The source of the sample is a study of cytomegalovirus exposure and HLA in healthy donors. About the study: In a previous analysis, around 110 million unique TCR beta sequences were found from roughly 180 million T cells.

General study findings and limits: Cytomegalovirus association was assigned to 170 or so TCR beta chains. Reports described diagnosis of cytomegalovirus status by the classifier as highly specific and sensitive.

The origin of this receptor is a man aged 55-75 years in good health and CMV-seronegative. Sequenced material: PBMCs.

The CDR3 nucleotides are TGCGCCAGCAGCTTTGATTCCGGAGAGGGCACAGATACGCAGTATTTT. Its protein is CASSFDSGEGTDTQYF. The J gene is TRBJ2-3, the V gene TRBV5-1; no firm D call. The V gene's germline CDR1 is SGHRS and CDR2 YFSETQ. With 2 bases removed from V and 1 base from J, the gap between germline ends came to 14 bases. The CDR3 sequence is 16 residues long.